This TCR beta chain was recovered during a study of CD8+CD57+ T cells in acquired aplastic anemia. On the study more broadly: The mean DNA yield obtained from sorted CD4+ and CD8+ cells came to 3.2 ug. General study findings and limits: Patients and controls shared roughly 30 CD8+ CDR3 sequences, which appeared highly expressed in patients and within their immunodominant clones.

There are 10 residues in the CDR3. The germline gives CDR1 MNHEY, CDR2 SVGAGI. V lost 1 base, J lost 6 bases, and 0 bases lay in between. Individuals selected for sequencing had exhibited CD8+CD57+ cell expansion on flow cytometry. Severe acquired aplastic anemia was present in all patients. Therapy had not been given to patients before blood sampling. Genomic DNA provided the template from which TCR beta VDJ and CDR3 profiles were obtained. Each CDR3 protein is one row after TCRdb ran MiXCR on the reads. The top ten hold 42% of the sample, which has around 250,000 distinct CDR3 sequences, roughly 82% seen once. With respect to this clonotype: Its matching antigen is unknown.

The J gene is TRBJ1-2, the V gene TRBV6-5; D not resolved. This receptor was identified in a human donor with aplastic anemia. The sequenced material came from sorted CD4+, CD8+, or CD8+CD57+ T cells (not recorded which) from PBMCs. The CDR3 spells CASSYYGYTF. In DNA form, the CDR3 reads TGTGCCAGCAGTTACTATGGCTACACCTTC.